This paragraph reports one TCR beta chain. This sample is drawn from a study of Ad26.COV2.S vaccination and SARS-CoV-2 variants. Study summary: Participants got Ad26.COV2.S intramuscularly, once or twice 56 days apart.

CDR1 is SGHRS, CDR2 YFSETQ, per germline. The germline V and J ends were trimmed by 4 bases and 4 bases, with 14 bases remaining between them. The CDR3 runs to 14 residues. The data were produced by immunoSEQ multiplex PCR, yet TCRdb's version contains in-frame clones alone and is incomplete. Among around 400,000 clones, under 90% were seen once, and the ten largest hold about 8%. Sample treatment: around 19 received Ad26.COV2.S at low or high dose, single or two shots; about 5 received placebo; per-sample allocation not given. All samples were drawn on day 63, counting from the first vaccine or placebo injection.

The chain is built from TRBV5-1 and TRBJ1-1; D gene unclear. This receptor was identified in a person between 18 and 65 years old who received the Ad26.COV2.S COVID-19 vaccine or a placebo. The sequencing used peripheral blood, collected in a trial of Ad26.COV2.S vaccine versus placebo. The CDR3 loop reads CASSRTIGSTEAFF. DNA of the CDR3: TGCGCCAGCAGCCGGACTATCGGGTCCACTGAAGCTTTCTTT. The variable domain in full, completed from reference TRBV5-1 and TRBJ1-1, reads KAGVTQTPRYLIKTRGQQVTLSCSPISGHRSVSWYQQTPGQGLQFLFEYFSETQRNKGNFPGRFSGRQFSNSRSEMNVSTLELGDSALYLCASSRTIGSTEAFFGQGTRLTVV.